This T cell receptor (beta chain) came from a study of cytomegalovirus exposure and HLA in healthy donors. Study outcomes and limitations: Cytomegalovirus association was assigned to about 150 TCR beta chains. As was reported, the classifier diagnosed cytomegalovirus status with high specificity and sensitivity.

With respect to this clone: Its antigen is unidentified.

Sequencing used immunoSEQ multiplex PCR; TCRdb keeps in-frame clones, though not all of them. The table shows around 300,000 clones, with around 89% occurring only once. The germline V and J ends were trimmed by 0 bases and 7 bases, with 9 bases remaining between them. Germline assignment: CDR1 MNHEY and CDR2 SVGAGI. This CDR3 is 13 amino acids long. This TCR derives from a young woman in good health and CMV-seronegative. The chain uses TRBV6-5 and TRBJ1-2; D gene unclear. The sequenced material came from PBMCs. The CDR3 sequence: CASSYSEGSGYTF. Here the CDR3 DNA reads TGTGCCAGCAGTTACTCGGAGGGAAGTGGCTACACCTTC.